This is a list of T cell receptor beta chains from one sample in a study of identical twins. TCRdb independently ran MiXCR on the 5' RACE reads; one entry per CDR3 protein. Of approximately 500,000 distinct CDR3 sequences in the sample, approximately 24% were seen once. These data are also associated with another study on T cells expressing NK-cell markers.

The sample consisted of CD4+ T cells sorted from blood. These receptors all stem from a woman younger than 30 in good health. CDR3s include the opening cysteine and the closing phenylalanine or tryptophan.

cdr3_length: 14; j_call: TRBJ1-4; v_call: TRBV5-1; cdr3_aa: CASSRSGVNEKLFF
cdr3_length: 14; j_call: TRBJ2-7; v_call: TRBV7-2; cdr3_aa: CASSWLAARYEQYF
cdr3_length: 14; j_call: TRBJ2-7; v_call: TRBV5-1; cdr3_aa: CASSRGGTSYEQYF
cdr3_length: 14; j_call: TRBJ2-4; v_call: TRBV12-3/TRBV12-4; cdr3_aa: CASRRWEPGNIQYF
cdr3_length: 15; j_call: TRBJ2-1; v_call: TRBV6-7; cdr3_aa: CASNSGPGRYNEQFF
cdr3_length: 11; j_call: TRBJ2-1; v_call: TRBV5-1; cdr3_aa: CASVGVNEQFF
cdr3_length: 16; j_call: TRBJ2-3; v_call: TRBV7-2; cdr3_aa: CASSSLGLADTDTQYF
cdr3_length: 14; j_call: TRBJ1-2; v_call: TRBV20-1; cdr3_aa: CSAHGRDGTYGYTF
cdr3_length: 13; j_call: TRBJ1-1; v_call: TRBV29-1; cdr3_aa: CSVARQGNTEAFF
cdr3_length: 16; j_call: TRBJ2-2; v_call: TRBV18; cdr3_aa: CASSPLMGLNTGELFF
cdr3_length: 14; j_call: TRBJ2-7; v_call: TRBV10-2; cdr3_aa: CASRTAGGLYEQYF
cdr3_length: 16; j_call: TRBJ2-1; v_call: TRBV29-1; cdr3_aa: CSVEGIGTGVIREQFF
cdr3_length: 15; j_call: TRBJ2-7; v_call: TRBV7-2; cdr3_aa: CASSLSFSGRSEQYF
cdr3_length: 18; j_call: TRBJ2-7; v_call: TRBV5-6; cdr3_aa: CASRLTGTGGTLAYEQYF
cdr3_length: 15; j_call: TRBJ2-2; v_call: TRBV6-2/TRBV6-3; cdr3_aa: CASSTSASGTGELFF
cdr3_length: 17; j_call: TRBJ2-1; v_call: TRBV12-3/TRBV12-4; cdr3_aa: CATKRGGLAGVADEQFF
cdr3_length: 14; j_call: TRBJ2-1; v_call: TRBV20-1; cdr3_aa: CSAALAGERDEQFF
cdr3_length: 15; j_call: TRBJ2-1; v_call: TRBV7-2; cdr3_aa: CASSLVGRAFDEQFF
cdr3_length: 12; j_call: TRBJ1-5; v_call: TRBV6-5; cdr3_aa: CASSRRNQPQHF
cdr3_length: 12; j_call: TRBJ1-1; v_call: TRBV6-2/TRBV6-3; cdr3_aa: CASSWMNTEAFF
cdr3_length: 16; j_call: TRBJ2-1; v_call: TRBV30; cdr3_aa: CAWSLRYGSFHNEQFF
cdr3_length: 14; j_call: TRBJ2-3; v_call: TRBV20-1; cdr3_aa: CSASSGGDTDTQYF
cdr3_length: 17; j_call: TRBJ2-1; v_call: TRBV11-2; cdr3_aa: CASSPGQAGGPSNEQFF
cdr3_length: 16; j_call: TRBJ2-2; v_call: TRBV7-8; cdr3_aa: CASSVRTSGGARELFF
cdr3_length: 11; j_call: TRBJ2-7; v_call: TRBV7-2; cdr3_aa: CASSPRHEQYF
cdr3_length: 15; j_call: TRBJ2-7; v_call: TRBV20-1; cdr3_aa: CSARHSGGGLYEQYF
cdr3_length: 15; j_call: TRBJ2-5; v_call: TRBV6-2/TRBV6-3; cdr3_aa: CASSYQRQGEETQYF
cdr3_length: 16; j_call: TRBJ2-7; v_call: TRBV23-1; cdr3_aa: CASSLLRQGTTYEQYF
cdr3_length: 16; j_call: TRBJ2-1; v_call: TRBV7-2; cdr3_aa: CASSPGAGSSYNEQFF
cdr3_length: 17; j_call: TRBJ2-3; v_call: TRBV21-1; cdr3_aa: CASSKVERALSTDTQYF
cdr3_length: 14; j_call: TRBJ1-6; v_call: TRBV7-9; cdr3_aa: CASSHDRDNSPLHF
cdr3_length: 14; j_call: TRBJ1-1; v_call: TRBV5-1; cdr3_aa: CASSFIQGSSEAFF
cdr3_length: 19; j_call: TRBJ2-1; v_call: TRBV4-1; cdr3_aa: CASSQLSLAGGPGRNEQFF
cdr3_length: 12; j_call: TRBJ2-7; v_call: TRBV29-1; cdr3_aa: CSVQHRAYEQYF
cdr3_length: 15; j_call: TRBJ1-6; v_call: TRBV21-1; cdr3_aa: CAKKSKDRGNSPLHF
cdr3_length: 15; j_call: TRBJ1-1; v_call: TRBV6-1; cdr3_aa: CASQLQGAGNTEAFF
cdr3_length: 15; j_call: TRBJ1-3; v_call: TRBV10-3; cdr3_aa: CAISGYESYGNTIYF
cdr3_length: 13; j_call: TRBJ2-5; v_call: TRBV7-2; cdr3_aa: CASSLTGTETQYF
cdr3_length: 13; j_call: TRBJ2-3; v_call: TRBV9; cdr3_aa: CASSPSEGYTQYF
cdr3_length: 15; j_call: TRBJ2-2; v_call: TRBV20-1; cdr3_aa: CSAPMKRANTGELFF
cdr3_length: 14; j_call: TRBJ1-2; v_call: TRBV6-2/TRBV6-3; cdr3_aa: CASGERETAYGYTF
cdr3_length: 13; j_call: TRBJ1-1; v_call: TRBV7-2; cdr3_aa: CASSSRPGVGAFF